This paragraph covers one T cell receptor (beta chain) sequence. CDR1 is SEHNR and CDR2 is FQNEAQ in the germline V gene (reference sequence). V lost 0 bases to trimming and J lost 8 bases, with 11 bases between them. This CDR3 has 14 amino acids. This record comes from a study of CD8 T cells in Susac syndrome. After extraction with the RNeasy kit, about 0.5 to 1 ug of the RNA was reverse transcribed using random hexamers. TCRdb analysed the immunoSEQ multiplex PCR reads with MiXCR anew, one entry per CDR3 protein. The table includes 150,000 to 200,000 distinct CDR3 sequences, roughly 94% detected once.

The receptor was derived from a human donor with multiple sclerosis. V usage is TRBV7-9 and J usage is TRBJ2-4, with TRBD1 as a possible D gene (6 bases). Sequencing was carried out using CD4+ T cells from PBMCs. For the CDR3, the DNA is TGTGCCAGCAGCTTAGCGGCAGGGGCGGACATTCAGTACTTC. Translating gives CASSLAAGADIQYF.